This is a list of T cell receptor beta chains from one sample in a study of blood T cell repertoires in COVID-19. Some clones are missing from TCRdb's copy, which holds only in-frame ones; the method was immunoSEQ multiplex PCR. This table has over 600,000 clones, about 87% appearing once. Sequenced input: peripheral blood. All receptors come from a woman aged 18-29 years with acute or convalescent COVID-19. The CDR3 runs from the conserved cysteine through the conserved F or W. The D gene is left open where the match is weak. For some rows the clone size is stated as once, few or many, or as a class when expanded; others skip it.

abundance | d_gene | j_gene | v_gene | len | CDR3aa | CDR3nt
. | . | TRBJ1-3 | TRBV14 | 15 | CASSQLSGFGNTIYF | TGTGCCAGCAGCCAACTTTCAGGGTTCGGAAACACCATATATTTT
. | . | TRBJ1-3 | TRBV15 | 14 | CATSRVDFRNTIYF | TGTGCCACCAGCAGAGTAGACTTCAGAAACACCATATATTTT
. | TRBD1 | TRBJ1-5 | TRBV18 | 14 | CASSLNDRAQPQHF | TGTGCCAGCTCACTAAACGACAGGGCTCAGCCCCAGCATTTT
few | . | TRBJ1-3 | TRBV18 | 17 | CASSPYRIQDSGNTIYF | TGTGCCAGCTCACCGTACAGGATACAAGACTCTGGAAACACCATATATTTT
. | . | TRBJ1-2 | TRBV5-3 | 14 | CARSLAQGEYGYTF | TGTGCCAGAAGCTTGGCACAGGGCGAATATGGCTACACCTTC
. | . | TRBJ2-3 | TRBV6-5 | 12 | CASSPRWDTQYF | TGTGCCAGCAGTCCCCGGTGGGATACGCAGTATTTT
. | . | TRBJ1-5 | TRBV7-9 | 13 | CASSYGTPWPQHF | TGTGCCAGCAGCTACGGGACACCCTGGCCCCAGCATTTT
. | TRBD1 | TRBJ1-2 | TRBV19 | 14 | CASMGTGTLGGYTF | TGTGCCAGTATGGGGACAGGGACCCTGGGAGGCTACACCTTC
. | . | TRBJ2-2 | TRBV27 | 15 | CASSLWGPRAGELFF | TGTGCCAGCAGTTTGTGGGGGCCACGGGCCGGGGAGCTGTTTTTT
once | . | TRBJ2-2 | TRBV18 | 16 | CASSPVGRLNTGELFF | TGTGCCAGCTCACCAGTGGGCCGGTTGAACACCGGGGAGCTGTTTTTT
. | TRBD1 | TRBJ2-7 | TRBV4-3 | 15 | CASSQEGQDSYEQYF | TGCGCCAGCAGCCAGGAGGGACAGGACTCCTACGAGCAGTACTTC
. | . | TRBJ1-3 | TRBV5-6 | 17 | CASSSESRRDIKNTIYF | TGTGCCAGCAGCTCCGAATCACGTCGGGACATAAAAAACACCATATATTTT
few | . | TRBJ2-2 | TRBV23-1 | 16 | CASSDVTGSNTGELFF | TGCGCCAGCAGTGACGTAACAGGTTCGAACACCGGGGAGCTGTTTTTT
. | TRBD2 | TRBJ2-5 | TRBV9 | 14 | CASTGGDFGETQYF | TGTGCCAGCACCGGGGGGGACTTCGGGGAGACCCAGTACTTC
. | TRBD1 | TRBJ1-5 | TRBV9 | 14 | CASSSGQGDQPQHF | TGTGCCAGCAGCTCCGGACAGGGCGATCAGCCCCAGCATTTT
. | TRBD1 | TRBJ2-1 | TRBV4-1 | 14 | CASSQTGTGNEQFF | TGCGCCAGCAGCCAAACCGGGACAGGGAATGAGCAGTTCTTC
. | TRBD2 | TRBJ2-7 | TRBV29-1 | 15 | CSALGGLGRPYEQYF | TGCAGCGCCTTGGGGGGGTTGGGGCGACCCTACGAGCAGTACTTC
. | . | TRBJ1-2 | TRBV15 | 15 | CATSRVARSIYGYTF | TGTGCCACCAGCAGAGTGGCAAGATCGATCTATGGCTACACCTTC
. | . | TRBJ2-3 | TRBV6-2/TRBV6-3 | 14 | CASSYRDTGGTQYF | TGTGCCAGCAGTTACCGCGACACTGGCGGGACGCAGTATTTT
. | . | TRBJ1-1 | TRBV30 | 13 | CALWTPRNTEAFF | TGTGCCCTCTGGACTCCACGGAACACTGAAGCTTTCTTT
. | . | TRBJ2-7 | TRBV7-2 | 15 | CASSLDSLRAYEQYF | TGTGCCAGCAGCTTAGACTCCCTGAGGGCGTACGAGCAGTACTTC
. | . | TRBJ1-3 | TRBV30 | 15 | CAWALRGSSGNTIYF | TGTGCCTGGGCCCTGAGGGGGAGCTCTGGAAACACCATATATTTT
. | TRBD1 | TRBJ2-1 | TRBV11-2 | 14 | CASSPGQGFNEQFF | TGTGCCAGCAGCCCGGGACAGGGTTTCAATGAGCAGTTCTTC
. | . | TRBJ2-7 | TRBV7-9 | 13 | CASSWGRSYEQYF | TGTGCCAGCAGCTGGGGGCGGTCCTACGAGCAGTACTTC